Each of the 28 T cell receptor beta chains below was sequenced from the same sample in a study of cytomegalovirus exposure and HLA in healthy donors. The PCR employed 60 Vbeta primers together with 13 Jbeta primers. Libraries were prepared by immunoSEQ multiplex PCR; TCRdb keeps only in-frame clonotypes and omits some of them. The sample carries about 200,000 clones, approximately 78% recorded once. Sequenced input: PBMCs. The receptors were gathered from a woman in her thirties or forties in good health and CMV-seronegative.

This chain joins TRBV9 and TRBJ2-3; TRBD1 aligns across 7 bases. J lost 5 bases, V lost 3 bases, and 3 bases had no gene match. The CDR3 extends over 13 amino acids. The germline V gene encodes CDR1 SGDLS and CDR2 YYNGEE. The CDR3 coding sequence is TGTGCCAGCAGCGCGACAGGGAGAGATACGCAGTATTTT. Protein product: CASSATGRDTQYF.

The chain employs TRBV2 and TRBJ1-5, with D tentatively TRBD1 (5 bases). The ends were cut back, 6 bases at V and 3 bases at J, with 15 bases in the middle. This CDR3 contains 15 residues. CDR1 and CDR2 (germline): SNHLY, FYNNEI. In DNA form, the CDR3 reads TGTGCCAGCAGGGGGCGTGGGGCTGACAATCAGCCCCAGCATTTT. Translated, it gives CASRGRGADNQPQHF.

V usage is TRBV19 and J usage is TRBJ2-7, with TRBD1 matching 8 bases. J was trimmed by 7 bases and V by 6 bases; bases with no gene match: 20. This CDR3 spans 17 amino acids. Germline CDR1 is LNHDA and CDR2 is SQIVND (reference sequence). In DNA form, the CDR3 reads TGTGCCAGTAGGCCTACTCCGGGACAGGCCCTACGTGGGGAGCAGTACTTC. It encodes CASRPTPGQALRGEQYF.

CDR3 loop: CASSRAGTDTDYEQYF. The CDR3 DNA sequence: TGTGCCAGCAGCAGAGCCGGGACAGATACGGACTACGAGCAGTACTTC. This sequence joins TRBV11-2 and TRBJ2-7; 7 bases are shared with TRBD1. Unmatched junction bases numbered 13, after V lost 5 bases and J lost 3 bases. The CDR3 runs 16 residues. Germline V lookup: CDR1 SGHAT, CDR2 FQNNGV.

The V and J genes are TRBV7-8 and TRBJ2-1; 8 nucleotides line up with TRBD2. Looked up from germline, CDR1 is SGHVS and CDR2 is FQNEAQ. This CDR3 spans 17 amino acids. After removal of 5 bases from V and 2 bases from J, the junction contained 11 bases not matched to a gene. The CDR3 nucleotides read TGTGCCAGCAGCCCCTCTCCGGGAGGGCGGACCTACAATGAGCAGTTCTTC. Protein sequence: CASSPSPGGRTYNEQFF.

The chain carries TRBV7-8 and TRBJ1-5; 9 bases fit TRBD1. The CDR3 totals 14 residues. J was trimmed by 5 bases and V by 4 bases; bases with no gene match: 3. The germline V gene encodes CDR1 SGHVS and CDR2 FQNEAQ. In DNA form, the CDR3 reads TGTGCCAGCAGCTCGACAGGGGGACATCAGCCCCAGCATTTT. The encoded protein is CASSSTGGHQPQHF.

The rearrangement uses TRBV6-1 and TRBJ2-5; D is unclear. V lost 6 bases and J 1 base, leaving 9 bases between the germline ends. This CDR3 region has 13 residues. The V gene's germline CDR1 is MNHNS and CDR2 SASEGT. CDR3 region: CASRPDFQETQYF. DNA of the CDR3: TGTGCCAGCAGACCAGATTTCCAAGAGACCCAGTACTTC.

This chain joins TRBV19 and TRBJ2-7, with D possibly TRBD2 on 6 matching bases. CDR1 is LNHDA and CDR2 is SQIVND in the germline V gene (reference sequence). V gave up 5 bases and J gave up 4 bases, with 12 bases separating them. The CDR3 runs to 13 residues. CDR3 region: CASSPAREYEQYF. The CDR3 DNA reads as TGTGCCAGTAGTCCCGCACGGGAGTACGAGCAGTACTTC.

The V gene is TRBV6-1, the J gene TRBJ2-7; TRBD1 agrees at 12 bases. From germline, CDR1 is MNHNS and CDR2 SASEGT. Trimming at V came to 3 bases and at J to 5 bases, leaving 8 bases not matched to a gene. The CDR3 runs 16 residues. This CDR3 reads CASSEEAGTGGHEQYF. The CDR3 coding sequence is TGTGCCAGCAGTGAGGAAGCCGGGACAGGGGGCCACGAGCAGTACTTC.

This chain's CDR3 is CASSLLGGSRGTGELFF. CDR3 nucleotides: TGTGCCAGCAGCTTGCTTGGAGGGAGTCGGGGTACCGGGGAGCTGTTTTTT. The chain has TRBV5-6 and TRBJ2-2; TRBD2 might be the D (6 bases). Trimming took off 1 base at V and 5 bases at J, with 18 bases between the two ends. The CDR3 loop spans 17 amino acids. Germline V gene lookup returns CDR1 SGHDT and CDR2 YYEEEE.

The gene calls are TRBV11-2 and TRBJ2-1, with D maybe TRBD2 (5 bases). With 0 bases removed from V and 10 bases from J, the gap between germline ends came to 10 bases. CDR3 length: 13 residues. CDR1 and CDR2 (germline): SGHAT, FQNNGV. CDR3 protein: CASSLDRGGEQFF. The CDR3 DNA reads as TGTGCCAGCAGCTTAGATCGAGGAGGCGAGCAGTTCTTC.

The genes are TRBV5-6 and TRBJ1-2; 8 nucleotides align to TRBD1. V was clipped by 3 bases and J by 8 bases; unmatched bases: 6. This CDR3 has 13 residues. The germline gives CDR1 SGHDT, CDR2 YYEEEE. The CDR3 DNA follows: TGTGCCAGCAGCTCCCTGGACAGGGAAGGCTACACCTTC. Translated, it gives CASSSLDREGYTF.

This chain uses TRBV5-1 with TRBJ1-2; D uncertain. Between the trimmed V and J ends, which lost 7 bases and 8 bases, there was a span of 15 bases. This CDR3 region has 12 residues. Germline assignment: CDR1 SGHRS and CDR2 YFSETQ. In DNA, the CDR3 is TGCGCCAGCTTGGAGTACGGGGTCGGCTACACCTTC. Its translation is CASLEYGVGYTF.

CDR3: CASSHRTGELFF. In DNA, the CDR3 is TGCGCCAGCAGCCACCGCACCGGGGAGCTGTTTTTT. The J gene is TRBJ2-2, the V gene TRBV4-1; D not certain. The CDR3 spans 12 residues. CDR1 is MGHRA, CDR2 YSYEKL, per germline. Trimming took 3 bases from V and 4 from J, leaving 3 bases between them.

V and J are TRBV5-6 and TRBJ2-7; D remains ambiguous. V shed 3 bases and J shed 6 bases, with 22 bases lying between them. The CDR3 consists of 16 residues. The V gene's germline CDR1 is SGHDT and CDR2 YYEEEE. As DNA, the CDR3 is TGTGCCAGCAGCTACCTGCGGCGGAAAGGCTCGGGCGAGCAGTACTTC. Its protein is CASSYLRRKGSGEQYF.

This clone turned up a few times. The DNA for the CDR3 is TGCAGCGTCGACGACAGGGGGTGGGTTAATGAGCAGTTCTTC. This encodes CSVDDRGWVNEQFF. This sequence joins TRBV29-1 and TRBJ2-1; TRBD1 agrees at 9 bases. Germline V gene data show CDR1 as SQVTM and CDR2 as ANQGSEA. The length of the CDR3 is 14 residues. The V segment lost 6 bases and the J segment 7 bases; nucleotides outside the gene matches: 10.

The genes are TRBV11-2 and TRBJ2-1, with TRBD2 matching 9 bases. CDR1 is SGHAT, CDR2 FQNNGV, per germline. After removal of 5 bases from V and 9 bases from J, the junction contained 11 bases not matched to a gene. The CDR3 spans 15 residues. CDR3 residues: CASSLALAGLGEQFF. CDR3 DNA: TGTGCCAGCAGCCTAGCCCTAGCGGGACTTGGTGAGCAGTTCTTC.

V and J are TRBV9 and TRBJ1-2; TRBD1 is a possible D gene (5 bases). The V gene's germline CDR1 is SGDLS and CDR2 YYNGEE. The CDR3 has 13 amino acids. Trimming took off 0 bases at V and 2 bases at J, with 5 bases between the two ends. In nucleotides, the CDR3 is TGTGCCAGCAGCGTAGAGGGGAACTATGGCTACACCTTC. Amino acids: CASSVEGNYGYTF. Based on the CDR3 plus reference TRBV9 and TRBJ1-2, the full variable domain is DSGVTQTPKHLITATGQRVTLRCSPRSGDLSVYWYQQSLDQGLQFLIQYYNGEERAKGNILERFSAQQFPDLHSELNLSSLELGDSALYFCASSVEGNYGYTFGSGTRLTVV.

This clone was found a few times. The rearrangement joins TRBV2 to TRBJ2-2, with a tentative D call TRBD1 (6 bases). Between the trimmed V and J ends, which lost 4 bases and 4 bases, there was a span of 13 bases. Germline V lookup: CDR1 SNHLY, CDR2 FYNNEI. This CDR3 comprises 15 residues. The CDR3 here is CASSGTGSGTGELFF. The DNA for the CDR3 is TGTGCCAGCAGTGGTACAGGGTCCGGCACCGGGGAGCTGTTTTTT.

The chain couples TRBV10-2 to TRBJ1-5; no clear D. The V gene's germline CDR1 is WSHSY and CDR2 SAAADI. The CDR3 contains 14 residues. Trimming removed 8 bases at V and 7 bases at J, with 18 bases between. CDR3 sequence: CASCSLGREQPQHF. CDR3 nucleotides: TGCGCCAGCTGTAGCCTAGGGAGGGAACAGCCCCAGCATTTT.

This chain joins TRBV29-1 and TRBJ1-1; 7 nucleotides match TRBD1. The CDR3 is 11 residues long. Germline trimming cut 7 bases from V and 7 bases from J; bases unmatched to any gene: 6. Germline loops: CDR1 SQVTM, CDR2 ANQGSEA. CDR3 protein: CSADRDSEAFF. The CDR3 bases are TGCAGCGCTGACCGGGACAGTGAAGCTTTCTTT.

This chain uses TRBV4-2 with TRBJ2-7, with 11 bases lining up with TRBD2. Germline V CDR1 and CDR2: LGHNA, YNFKEQ. This CDR3 has 19 residues. Trimming took 0 bases from V and 2 from J; bases not matched to a gene: 12. CDR3 residues: CASSQDLVLTSGNTYEQYF. The CDR3 nucleotides are TGTGCCAGCAGCCAAGATCTTGTTTTGACTAGCGGGAACACCTACGAGCAGTACTTC.

The chain is built from TRBV19 and TRBJ1-1; 9 bases line up with TRBD1. In germline, CDR1 is LNHDA, CDR2 SQIVND (reference sequence). Trimming at V came to 1 base and at J to 6 bases, leaving 6 bases not matched to a gene. The CDR3 covers 15 residues. CDR3 loop: CASSIAGTGIPEAFF. In DNA form, the CDR3 reads TGTGCCAGTAGTATAGCCGGGACAGGGATCCCTGAAGCTTTCTTT.

V gene TRBV28 combines with J gene TRBJ1-4; 7 positions match TRBD1. The CDR3 has 15 residues. V shed 6 bases and J 8 bases; nucleotides not matched to a gene: 12. Germline CDR1 and CDR2: MDHEN and SYDVKM. This CDR3 reads CASSQRTGLREKLFF. CDR3 DNA: TGTGCCAGCAGCCAAAGGACAGGCTTGAGGGAAAAACTGTTTTTT.

The chain joins TRBV7-2 to TRBJ1-1, with D possibly matching TRBD1 (5 bases). Germline CDR1 and CDR2: SGHTA and FQGNSA. The CDR3 extends over 13 amino acids. V dropped 5 bases and J dropped 8 bases, with 15 bases sitting between them. CDR3 loop: CASSPQEGLEAFF. The CDR3 nucleotides are TGTGCCAGCAGCCCTCAGGAGGGGCTCGAAGCTTTCTTT.

The chain couples TRBV18 to TRBJ1-4; D unclear. Germline V gives CDR1 KGHSH, CDR2 LQKENI. V dropped 0 bases and J dropped 8 bases, with 10 bases sitting between them. The length of the CDR3 is 14 residues. CDR3 amino acids: CASSPPVLREKLFF. The CDR3 DNA follows: TGTGCCAGCTCACCACCCGTGTTGAGGGAAAAACTGTTTTTT.

This rearrangement joins TRBV9 to TRBJ2-7; a weak D match, TRBD1 (6 bases). This CDR3 has 19 amino acids. V lost 8 bases and J lost 2, with 32 bases in between. Germline V gene sequence: CDR1 SGDLS, CDR2 YYNGEE. Written as DNA, the CDR3 is TGTGCCAGAAGCCTGGGGACACCGAAGCGTTCCCAGGGTCCCTACGAGCAGTACTTC. The encoded protein is CARSLGTPKRSQGPYEQYF.

Here the CDR3 reads CASSPGQRVYGYTF. In DNA, the CDR3 is TGTGCCAGCTCACCCGGACAGAGAGTTTACGGCTACACCTTC. The chain has TRBV18 and TRBJ1-2; D might be TRBD1 (6 bases). With 3 bases removed from V and 8 bases from J, the gap between germline ends came to 16 bases. CDR1 is KGHSH and CDR2 is LQKENI in the germline V gene. The CDR3 covers 14 residues.